The T cell receptor beta chain under discussion was sequenced for a study of response to subunit inactivated influenza vaccine. Study results and caveats: Authors suggested each seasonal influenza vaccination recruits few new T cells.

One entry per CDR3 protein, called by TCRdb with MiXCR from the RT-PCR reads. The sample has about 530,000 distinct CDR3 sequences; roughly 10% are singletons. This CDR3 comprises 15 residues. Germline lookup yields CDR1 SQVTM and CDR2 ANQGSEA. V was clipped by 8 bases and J by 0 bases; unmatched bases: 10. Turning to this clonotype: Its antigen remains unknown.

V usage is TRBV29-1 and J usage is TRBJ2-3; 8 bases map to TRBD2. The TCR comes from a man aged 50 to 60 who received an inactivated influenza vaccine. The sequencing here drew on PBMCs from blood, taken on the day of vaccination. CDR3 DNA sequence: TGCAGCCCCGTTCTAGCGGGCCTTAGCACAGATACGCAGTATTTT. It translates to CSPVLAGLSTDTQYF.